This T cell receptor beta chain was identified during a study of T cell changes during pregnancy in multiple sclerosis. V shed 4 bases and J 1 base; nucleotides not matched to a gene: 8. Germline V gene sequence: CDR1 SGDLS, CDR2 YYNGEE. The CDR3 runs to 16 residues. The method was immunoSEQ multiplex PCR; TCRdb's version includes in-frame clones alone and lacks a portion of them. Of about 68,000 clones in the sample, approximately 90% were seen once. The sample consisted of peripheral blood, taken in the third trimester of pregnancy. This clonotype originated in a female donor with multiple sclerosis, enrolled in a pregnancy study. The chain has TRBV9 and TRBJ2-5, with 9 nucleotides matching TRBD2. Here the CDR3 reads CASSMRGGLPQETQYF. The CDR3, as DNA: TGTGCCAGCAGCATGCGGGGGGGCCTGCCCCAAGAGACCCAGTACTTC.